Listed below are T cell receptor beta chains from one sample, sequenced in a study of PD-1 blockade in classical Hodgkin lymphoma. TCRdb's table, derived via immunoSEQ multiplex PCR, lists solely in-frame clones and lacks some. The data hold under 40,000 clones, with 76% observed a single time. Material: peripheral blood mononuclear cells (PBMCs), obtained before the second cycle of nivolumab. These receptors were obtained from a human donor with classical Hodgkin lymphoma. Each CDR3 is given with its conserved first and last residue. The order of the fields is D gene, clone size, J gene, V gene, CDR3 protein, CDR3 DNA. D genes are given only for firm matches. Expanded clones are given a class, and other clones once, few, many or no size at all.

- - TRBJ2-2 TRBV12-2 CASRLCAAGGYTGELFF TGTGCAAGTCGCTTATGTGCGGCGGGGGGATACACCGGGGAGCTGTTTTTT
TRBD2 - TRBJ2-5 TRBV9 CASSVDGGGFKETQYF TGTGCCAGCAGCGTAGATGGCGGGGGGTTTAAAGAGACCCAGTACTTC
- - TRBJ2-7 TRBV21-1 CALPRGLGAF TGTGCTCTCCCCCGGGGCCTGGGGGCCTTC
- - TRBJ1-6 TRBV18 CASSPSGNRAGAIVSPLHF TGTGCCAGCTCACCATCGGGTAACAGGGCCGGGGCTATAGTTTCACCCCTCCACTTT
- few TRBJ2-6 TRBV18 CASSTDGASSGANVLTF TGTGCCAGCTCAACAGACGGGGCGAGCTCTGGGGCCAACGTCCTGACTTTC
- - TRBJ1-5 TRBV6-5 CASSYSGESQPQHF TGTGCCAGCAGTTACTCGGGAGAGAGTCAGCCCCAGCATTTT
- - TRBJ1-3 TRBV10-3 CAISGSGGNTIYF TGTGCCATCAGTGGGTCGGGAGGAAACACCATATATTTT
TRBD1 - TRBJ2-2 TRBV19 CASRSLGQGTGELFF TGTGCCAGTAGAAGCCTGGGACAGGGCACCGGGGAGCTGTTTTTT
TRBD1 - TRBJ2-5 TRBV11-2 CASSPGGRETQYF TGTGCCAGCAGCCCAGGGGGCAGGGAGACCCAGTACTTC
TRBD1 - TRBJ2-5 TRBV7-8 CASSSDREETQYF TGTGCCAGCAGCTCGGACAGGGAAGAGACCCAGTACTTC